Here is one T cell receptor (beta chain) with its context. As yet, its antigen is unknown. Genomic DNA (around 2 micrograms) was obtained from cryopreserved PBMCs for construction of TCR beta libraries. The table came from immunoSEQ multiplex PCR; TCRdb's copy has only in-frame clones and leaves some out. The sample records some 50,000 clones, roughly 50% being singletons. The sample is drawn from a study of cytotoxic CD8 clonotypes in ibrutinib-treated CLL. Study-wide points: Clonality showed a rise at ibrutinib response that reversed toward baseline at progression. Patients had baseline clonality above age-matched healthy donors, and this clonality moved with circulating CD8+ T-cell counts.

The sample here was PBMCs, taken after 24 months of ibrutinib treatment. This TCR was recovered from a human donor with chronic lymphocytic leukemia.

The CDR3 DNA is TGTGCCAGCAGCGTTACAGGGTCAACCAAAAACATTCAGTACTTC. It yields the protein CASSVTGSTKNIQYF. The chain employs TRBV9 and TRBJ2-4, with TRBD1 as a possible D gene (6 bases). The ends were cut back, 2 bases at V and 2 bases at J, with 11 bases in the middle. There are 15 residues in the CDR3. Germline CDR1 reads SGDLS; CDR2 reads YYNGEE.